The T cell receptor (beta chain) under discussion was sequenced for a study of blood T cell repertoires in COVID-19. Overall study: Acute-phase and convalescent COVID-19 samples originated in the United States, Italy and Spain. T cells, B-cell-depleted T cells, or PBMCs provided the cDNA or gDNA that served as material.

There are a few counts of this clone. The CDR3 sequence is 13 residues long. V was pared by 6 bases and J by 4 bases, with 10 bases between. Germline values: CDR1 MNHEY, CDR2 SVGAGI. Original data processing: Amplification from reference gene primers served as the basis for estimated nucleated cell counts. Assay used: immunoSEQ multiplex PCR; TCRdb lists only in-frame clones, some missing. That table is the source of V, J and clone size, and D and trimming were worked out from the DNA. The sample includes about 110,000 clones, around 82% seen only once; the top ten take roughly 4%. The chain joins TRBV6-5 to TRBJ1-5, with D perhaps TRBD1 (6 bases). Sequenced input: peripheral blood. This TCR derives from a human donor in a cohort sampled during active or convalescent COVID-19. The CDR3 sequence is CASRPDRNQPQHF. In DNA, the CDR3 is TGTGCCAGCAGGCCCGACAGGAATCAGCCCCAGCATTTT.